These T cell receptor beta chains were read from a single sample in a study of OX40 agonist ivuxolimab in advanced cancers. Here immunoSEQ multiplex PCR was the method, and the copy in TCRdb shows in-frame clones only, minus some. The repertoire includes 50,000 to 75,000 clones, 70% to 90% of them detected once, and 0.3% to 0.45% sits in the top ten. This specimen was CD4+ or CD8+ T cells sorted from blood, taken in a trial of the OX40 agonist ivuxolimab. These receptor sequences come from an adult with an advanced solid tumor such as melanoma, head and neck, liver or kidney cancer. Both conserved end residues are part of each CDR3. Fields, in order: CDR3 DNA, CDR3 protein, J gene, D gene, clone size, V gene. A D gene is named only where the DNA matches it firmly. The size field is filled for only some rows; it gives once, few, many or a size class.

TGTGCCAGCAGCTTACTTGACAATGAGCAGTTCTTC	CASSLLDNEQFF	TRBJ2-1	-	-	TRBV11-3
TGTGCCAGCAGCTTAGACGGGGGCGGCACTGAAGCTTTCTTT	CASSLDGGGTEAFF	TRBJ1-1	-	few	TRBV7-9
TGTGCCACCAGCAGGGGGGGACAGGGGGCGCTGAGTGAGCAGTACTTC	CATSRGGQGALSEQYF	TRBJ2-7	TRBD1	-	TRBV15
TGTGCCAGCACGGGGGACAGGGCCCAGCCCCAGCATTTT	CASTGDRAQPQHF	TRBJ1-5	TRBD1	-	TRBV2
TGTGCCAGCAGCTTACGCCCCCGACTTGCCCTAGGAGAGACCCAGTACTTC	CASSLRPRLALGETQYF	TRBJ2-5	-	-	TRBV7-2
TGCGCCAGCAGCGCGGGACTGGGGGCTTATACGCAGTATTTT	CASSAGLGAYTQYF	TRBJ2-3	-	few	TRBV5-1
TGCGCCAGCAGCTTGGTAATGGGAGGAGGCACTGAAGCTTTCTTT	CASSLVMGGGTEAFF	TRBJ1-1	-	-	TRBV5-1
TGTGCCAGCCGAAGAGGGGATACGCAGTATTTT	CASRRGDTQYF	TRBJ2-3	-	-	TRBV7-2
TGTGCCATCAGTCAAGGACAGGGCACTAACTATGGCTACACCTTC	CAISQGQGTNYGYTF	TRBJ1-2	TRBD1	-	TRBV10-3
TGCGCCAGCAGCTTGATCTCGGGGACTAGCGGGGGCTACGGGCAGTACTTC	CASSLISGTSGGYGQYF	TRBJ2-7	TRBD2	-	TRBV5-1
TGTGCCACCAGCAGAGATCATCCAGGGGGGTATAATTCACCCCTCCGCTTT	CATSRDHPGGYNSPLRF	TRBJ1-6	TRBD1	-	TRBV15
TGTGCCAGCGCCACGAACAGGGGTAAGGATGAGCAGTTCTTC	CASATNRGKDEQFF	TRBJ2-1	TRBD1	-	TRBV13
TGCGCCAGCAGCTTGGAGGGGGAGATGGACACTGAAGCTTTCTTT	CASSLEGEMDTEAFF	TRBJ1-1	-	-	TRBV5-1
TGTGCCAGCAGCTTAAGGGGCAGCACAGATACGCAGTATTTT	CASSLRGSTDTQYF	TRBJ2-3	-	-	TRBV11-3
TGTGCCAGCAGCAAAGTCGTCAGGGGGCAGAGCAATCAGCCCCAGCATTTT	CASSKVVRGQSNQPQHF	TRBJ1-5	-	-	TRBV21-1
TGTGCCACTCAGGCAAGCAATCAGCCCCAGCATTTT	CATQASNQPQHF	TRBJ1-5	-	-	TRBV10-3
TGTGCCAGTAGTGGACAGGCCCAAGAGACCCAGTACTTC	CASSGQAQETQYF	TRBJ2-5	TRBD1	-	TRBV19
TGTGCCAGCAGCGTACCCTGGGACAGTCGATCTGGCTACACCTTC	CASSVPWDSRSGYTF	TRBJ1-2	TRBD1	-	TRBV7-9
TGTGCCAGCAGCTGGACCGCGGGGTACGAGCAGTACTTC	CASSWTAGYEQYF	TRBJ2-7	-	-	TRBV7-2
TGTGCTAGTGGTTTCCGGACAGGAGAGAATCAGCCCCAGCATTTT	CASGFRTGENQPQHF	TRBJ1-5	TRBD1	-	TRBV12-5
TGCGCCAGCAGCCAAGGAGGGGGGGGGAGAACTAATGAAAAACTGTTTTTT	CASSQGGGGRTNEKLFF	TRBJ1-4	-	-	TRBV4-3
TGTGCCAGTAGTTTGATGGATTCCTACGAGCAGTACTTC	CASSLMDSYEQYF	TRBJ2-7	-	-	TRBV19
TGTGCCAGCAGCCTCCGGGACAGGGTTCGCAATGAGCAGTTCTTC	CASSLRDRVRNEQFF	TRBJ2-1	TRBD1	-	TRBV5-6
TGTGCCAGCTCACCACCCCGACACTACAATGAGCAGTTCTTC	CASSPPRHYNEQFF	TRBJ2-1	-	-	TRBV18
TGTGCCAGCAGCTTAGCGGCGGGGCGGTTGGGCTACGAGCAGTACTTC	CASSLAAGRLGYEQYF	TRBJ2-7	-	-	TRBV11-2
TGTGCCAGCAGTCCGACAGGGGGAAACACCATATATTTT	CASSPTGGNTIYF	TRBJ1-3	TRBD1	-	TRBV6-1
TGCGCCAGCAGCCAGGGACAGGGGGCAACTAATGAAAAACTGTTTTTT	CASSQGQGATNEKLFF	TRBJ1-4	TRBD1	-	TRBV4-1
TGTGCCAGCAGCGTGACAGCAACTAATGAAAAACTGTTTTTT	CASSVTATNEKLFF	TRBJ1-4	-	few	TRBV9
TGTGCCAGTAGTCCGGCGTCCGTGGACAGGTTCTATGGCTACACCTTC	CASSPASVDRFYGYTF	TRBJ1-2	TRBD1	-	TRBV19
TGTGCCAGCAGTGACCGCCGACAGGGCGGCAATCAGCCCCAGCATTTT	CASSDRRQGGNQPQHF	TRBJ1-5	TRBD1	-	TRBV6-4
TGTGCCAGTAGTCTTTCCGCTTCCGGGACAGGGGACGAGCAGTACTTC	CASSLSASGTGDEQYF	TRBJ2-7	TRBD1	-	TRBV19
TGTGCCAGCAGCTTGCGACAGGGGGCATCTGGAAACACCATATATTTT	CASSLRQGASGNTIYF	TRBJ1-3	TRBD1	once	TRBV5-5
TGCAGCGTTGGGGACCGGGACAGCTACGAGCAGTACTTC	CSVGDRDSYEQYF	TRBJ2-7	TRBD1	-	TRBV29-1
TGTGCCAGCACTAGACAGGGCGGACCCTACGAGCAGTACTTC	CASTRQGGPYEQYF	TRBJ2-7	TRBD1	-	TRBV6-6
TGTGCCAGCAGCCAAGATTTCGGGATGAACACTGAAGCTTTCTTT	CASSQDFGMNTEAFF	TRBJ1-1	-	-	TRBV14
TGTGCCAGCAGCTTGGGGACAGGGGGCTCTGGGGCCAACGTCCTGACTTTC	CASSLGTGGSGANVLTF	TRBJ2-6	TRBD1	-	TRBV7-3
TGTGCCAGCAGCTTGGGGGGCCTAAGCTCCTACAATGAGCAGTTCTTC	CASSLGGLSSYNEQFF	TRBJ2-1	-	-	TRBV11-3
TGTGCCAGTAGTATAGGAGGGGGCCAAGAGACCCAGTACTTC	CASSIGGGQETQYF	TRBJ2-5	-	-	TRBV19
TGTGCCAGCACCCAGAGGGACAGGGGAGACTATGGCTACACCTTC	CASTQRDRGDYGYTF	TRBJ1-2	TRBD1	-	TRBV6-1
TGTGCCAGCAGCGTCCGAGTGACAGGGGGTGAAGCTTTCTTT	CASSVRVTGGEAFF	TRBJ1-1	TRBD1	-	TRBV11-2
TGTGCCAGTAGTACCGGGGGGGTCTACTACAATGAGCAGTTCTTC	CASSTGGVYYNEQFF	TRBJ2-1	TRBD2	-	TRBV19
TGTGCCAGCAGTGAACCAGGGAAGAACACTGAAGCTTTCTTT	CASSEPGKNTEAFF	TRBJ1-1	-	-	TRBV6-1
TGTGCCAGCAGTGAAGCGATAGGGTTGGCCCTCCACTTT	CASSEAIGLALHF	TRBJ1-6	-	-	TRBV2
TGTGCCAGCAGAAATGAACAGGGGCGCTATGGCTACACCTTC	CASRNEQGRYGYTF	TRBJ1-2	TRBD1	-	TRBV5-8
TGTGCCAGCAGCCTCGGAATACAGGGGAGCTCCTACAATGAGCAGTTCTTC	CASSLGIQGSSYNEQFF	TRBJ2-1	TRBD1	-	TRBV9
TGTGCCAGCCTGGGACTAGCCAAAAACATTCAGTACTTC	CASLGLAKNIQYF	TRBJ2-4	-	-	TRBV2
TGTGCCAGCAGCCAGAACAGGGGGCGGGAGACCCAGTACTTC	CASSQNRGRETQYF	TRBJ2-5	TRBD1	-	TRBV14
TGCGCCAGCAGTGAGGGGTGGGGGTTCCACGAGCAGTACTTC	CASSEGWGFHEQYF	TRBJ2-7	-	-	TRBV10-2